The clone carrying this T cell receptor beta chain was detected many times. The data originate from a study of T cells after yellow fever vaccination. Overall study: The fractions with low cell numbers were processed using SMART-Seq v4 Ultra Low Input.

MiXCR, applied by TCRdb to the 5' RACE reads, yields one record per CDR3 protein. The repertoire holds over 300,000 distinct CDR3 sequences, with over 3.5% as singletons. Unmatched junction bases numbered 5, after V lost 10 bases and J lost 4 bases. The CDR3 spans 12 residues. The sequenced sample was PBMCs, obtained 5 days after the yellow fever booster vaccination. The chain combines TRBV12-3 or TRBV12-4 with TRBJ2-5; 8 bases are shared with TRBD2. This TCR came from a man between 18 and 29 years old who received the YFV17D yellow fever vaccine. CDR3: CATGLVPETQYF. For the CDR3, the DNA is TGTGCCACGGGACTAGTGCCAGAGACCCAGTACTTC.